Shown below are 12 T cell receptor beta chains from a single sample sequenced in a study of cytomegalovirus exposure and HLA in healthy donors. The PCR contained 60 Vbeta and 13 Jbeta primers. Assay: immunoSEQ multiplex PCR; the TCRdb copy retains only in-frame clones and omits some. Among roughly 180,000 clones listed, approximately 80% were seen once. The sequenced sample consisted of PBMCs. The receptors were gathered from a woman aged 18-29 years in good health and CMV-seronegative.

The CDR3 DNA is TGTGCCTGGTCGGTCGGAGGGGACTATGGCTACACCTTC. This sequence encodes CAWSVGGDYGYTF. The gene calls are TRBV30 and TRBJ1-2; the D gene is possibly TRBD1 (5 bases). With 5 bases removed from V and 3 bases from J, the gap between germline ends came to 13 bases. In germline, CDR1 is GTSNPN, CDR2 SVGIG (reference sequence). There are 13 residues in the CDR3.

The chain couples TRBV5-6 to TRBJ2-7; D is perhaps TRBD1 (5 bases). Trimming took 3 bases from V and 0 from J, leaving 7 bases between them. This CDR3 contains 13 residues. The germline gives CDR1 SGHDT, CDR2 YYEEEE. This CDR3 reads CASSSTVSYEQYF. CDR3 in DNA: TGTGCCAGCAGCTCGACAGTCTCCTACGAGCAGTACTTC.

About this clone: One junction end does not reproduce the germline sequence, and a read error may be involved. This sequence joins TRBV9 and TRBJ1-4; D not certain. CDR3 length equals 14 residues. CDR1 is SGDLS, CDR2 YYNGEE, per germline. The CDR3 spells CASSVTTTNERLFF. CDR3 nucleotide sequence: TGTGCCAGCAGCGTAACAACAACTAATGAAAGACTGTTTTTT.

There are a few counts of this clone. This sequence joins TRBV15 and TRBJ1-2; D is uncertain. This CDR3 has 14 residues. The V gene's germline CDR1 is LNHNV and CDR2 YYDKDF (reference sequence). The germline V and J ends were trimmed by 1 base and 4 bases, with 10 bases remaining between them. For the CDR3, the DNA is TGTGCCACCAGCAGAGCTATAATTGCCTATGGCTACACCTTC. It specifies CATSRAIIAYGYTF.

The chain recombines TRBV7-9 with TRBJ1-1; perhaps TRBD1 as D (6 bases). This CDR3 region has 14 residues. Germline V gene data show CDR1 as SEHNR and CDR2 as FQNEAQ (reference sequence). In DNA form, the CDR3 reads TGTTCCACCTCTAGACAGGAAGGGAACACTGAAGCTTTCTTT. This codes for CSTSRQEGNTEAFF.

Written as DNA, the CDR3 is TGTGCCAGCAGCTTAGATCGAACAGGGAACAATGAGCAGTTCTTC. This gives the protein CASSLDRTGNNEQFF. The chain is built from TRBV7-3 and TRBJ2-1; possible D gene TRBD1, 6 bases. V lost 2 bases to trimming and J lost 5 bases, with 13 bases between them. From germline, CDR1 is SGHTA and CDR2 FQGTGA. This CDR3 spans 15 amino acids.

A note on this clone: The same CDR3 is also encoded by other DNA sequences in this sample. The V gene is TRBV5-1, the J gene TRBJ2-3; 9 positions match TRBD1. The CDR3 is 14 residues long. V lost 0 bases and J lost 4; bases outside the gene matches: 0. Germline V gene data show CDR1 as SGHRS and CDR2 as YFSETQ. For the CDR3, the DNA is TGCGCCAGCAGCTTGGGACAGGGGGCAGATACGCAGTATTTT. It encodes CASSLGQGADTQYF.

The rearrangement uses TRBV10-3 and TRBJ1-2; tentative D call: TRBD1 (6 bases). In germline, CDR1 is ENHRY, CDR2 SYGVKD. The CDR3 totals 15 residues. The V end lost 0 bases, the J end lost 5 bases, and 13 bases lay between the germline ends. The CDR3 nucleotides read TGTGCCATCAGTGAGTCCCCAGGGGTAGGGTATGGCTACACCTTC. Protein sequence: CAISESPGVGYGYTF.

This CDR3 reads CASTPEGEQYF. The CDR3 coding sequence is TGTGCCAGCACCCCCGAGGGCGAGCAGTACTTC. V gene TRBV27 combines with J gene TRBJ2-5; TRBD2 is a possible D gene (5 bases). The DNA end is more similar to TRBJ2-7, so the J call may be wrong. The CDR3 totals 11 residues. The V gene's germline CDR1 is MNHEY and CDR2 SMNVEV (reference sequence).

The chain joins TRBV5-6 to TRBJ1-3, with D possibly being TRBD1 (5 bases). The CDR3 runs 16 residues. V lost 2 bases and J lost 1, with 13 bases in between. Per the germline V gene, CDR1 is SGHDT and CDR2 is YYEEEE. As DNA, the CDR3 is TGTGCCAGCAGCTTAGGTTACAGGTTGTCTGGAAACACCATATATTTT. Its protein product is CASSLGYRLSGNTIYF.

This chain joins TRBV9 and TRBJ2-1; 8 bases map to TRBD2. Germline V CDR1 and CDR2: SGDLS, YYNGEE. J was trimmed by 1 base and V by 2 bases; bases with no gene match: 2. The CDR3 loop spans 15 amino acids. CDR3 sequence (DNA): TGTGCCAGCAGCGTTACTAGCGGTTCCTACAATGAGCAGTTCTTC. As protein: CASSVTSGSYNEQFF.

The rearrangement joins TRBV5-4 to TRBJ2-1, with 8 bases matching TRBD2. The CDR3 length is 17 residues. Germline loops: CDR1 SGHNT, CDR2 YYREEE (reference sequence). J gave up 7 bases and V 3 bases, and 15 bases lay outside the gene matches. The CDR3 protein is CASSSLSGGTTGNEQFF. The CDR3 region has the DNA TGTGCCAGCAGCTCCTTGTCGGGGGGGACTACCGGAAATGAGCAGTTCTTC.